Listed below are T cell receptor beta chains from one sample, sequenced in a study of shared clonotypes between healthy human individuals. Clones were read by immunoSEQ multiplex PCR, and TCRdb kept only the in-frame ones, dropping some. The sample has about 560,000 clones; around 76% are singletons. Sequencing was carried out using PBMCs. The receptors come from a middle-aged woman in good health. Some clones in this sample may be carry-over from other donors' samples. Both conserved end residues are part of each CDR3. Fields, in order: J gene, clone size, V gene, D gene, CDR3 DNA, CDR3 protein. A D gene is named only where the DNA matches it firmly. Clone size appears in some rows only: once, few, many, or a class for an expanded clone.

TRBJ1-1,.,TRBV9,.,TGTGCCAGCAGCGTAGCTGGGGCGCCGGACACTGAAGCTTTCTTT,CASSVAGAPDTEAFF
TRBJ2-2,few,TRBV5-1,.,TGCGCCAGCGGCGCGGGTTCCACCGGGGAGCTGTTTTTT,CASGAGSTGELFF
TRBJ2-1,once,TRBV5-1,.,TGCGCCAGCAGCTTGCCCTCCGGTTATGAGCAGTTCTTC,CASSLPSGYEQFF
TRBJ2-7,.,TRBV10-1,TRBD1,TGCGCCAGCAGTTCTTCCGGGACAGTCTACGAGCAGTACTTC,CASSSSGTVYEQYF
TRBJ2-2,.,TRBV4-3,.,TGCGCCAGCAGCCAATTGGGGCAGGACGCGGTCACCGGGGAGCTGTTTTTT,CASSQLGQDAVTGELFF
TRBJ2-3,.,TRBV19,.,TGTGCCAGTAGTCGGAACCCACAGGGGAGGACAGATACGCAGTATTTT,CASSRNPQGRTDTQYF
TRBJ1-2,.,TRBV4-3,.,TGCGCCAGCAGCCAAGAGGGGGCGCGCTATGGCTACACCTTC,CASSQEGARYGYTF
TRBJ2-5,.,TRBV7-2,.,TGTGCCAGCAGCTTTTTTAGCCGCCAAGAGACCCAGTACTTC,CASSFFSRQETQYF
TRBJ1-5,once,TRBV5-1,.,TGCGCCAGCAGGAGGGGGGAAGGCAATCAGCCCCAGCATTTT,CASRRGEGNQPQHF
TRBJ2-5,once,TRBV5-1,.,TGCGCCAGCAGCTTGGCGAGGCGAGAAGAGACCCAGTACTTC,CASSLARREETQYF
TRBJ2-1,.,TRBV19,.,TGTGCCAGTACCGGACAGAAGCAGTTCTTC,CASTGQKQFF
TRBJ1-2,many,TRBV15,.,TGTGCCACCAGCAGAGGATGGGACACCCTGGGCTATGGCTACACCTTC,CATSRGWDTLGYGYTF
TRBJ2-7,.,TRBV27,.,TGTGCCAGCAGTCCAAGACAAAACTACGAGCAGTACTTC,CASSPRQNYEQYF
TRBJ2-3,.,TRBV7-2,.,TGTGCCAGCAGCTTAGTGGGACGGAGCACAGATACGCAGTATTTT,CASSLVGRSTDTQYF
TRBJ1-1,.,TRBV28,.,TGTGCCAGCAGATCAGGGTTGAACACTGAAGCTTTCTTT,CASRSGLNTEAFF
TRBJ2-5,.,TRBV29-1,TRBD2,TGCAGCGTTGAAGACACGGGAGGCGGGGAGACCCAGTACTTC,CSVEDTGGGETQYF
TRBJ2-1,.,TRBV6-5,TRBD1,TGTGCCAGCAGTTACGGAAAGGACAGGGGGCCCAATGAGCAGTTCTTC,CASSYGKDRGPNEQFF
TRBJ2-1,.,TRBV5-1,TRBD2,TGCGCCAGCAGCTTGCGTAGCGGGTCTGACAATGAGCAGTTCTTC,CASSLRSGSDNEQFF
TRBJ1-5,.,TRBV2,.,TGTGCCAGCAGTGTTTCGAGGGGTGGGGGCAATCAGCCCCAGCATTTT,CASSVSRGGGNQPQHF
TRBJ1-6,.,TRBV28,.,TGTGCCAGTCGGGTTTATAATTCACCCCTCCACTTT,CASRVYNSPLHF
TRBJ1-2,once,TRBV6-1,TRBD1,TGTGCCAGCAGTGAAGCTAACAGGGGGAACTATGGCTACACCTTC,CASSEANRGNYGYTF
TRBJ1-2,.,TRBV6-6,.,TGTGCCAGCAGTTACTCTTCGTTGGGTCTTATCTATGGCTACACCTTC,CASSYSSLGLIYGYTF
TRBJ1-5,.,TRBV27,.,TGTGCCAGCAGTTCGAGGATTTATCAGCCCCAGCATTTT,CASSSRIYQPQHF
TRBJ2-1,.,TRBV9,TRBD2,TGTGCCAGCAGCGCTACCGGGACTAGCGGGACTGATGAGCAGTTCTTC,CASSATGTSGTDEQFF
TRBJ2-1,few,TRBV29-1,TRBD2,TGCAGCGTTGAAGGTACTAGCGGGAGCCTTACAAGTTATGAGCAGTTCTTC,CSVEGTSGSLTSYEQFF
TRBJ1-2,few,TRBV6-6,TRBD1,TGTGCCAGCCGCCGACCGGGACAGGGGGTACTTTATGGCTACACCTTC,CASRRPGQGVLYGYTF
TRBJ2-7,.,TRBV29-1,.,TGCAGCGTTTCCACGACAGTCTACGAGCAGTACTTC,CSVSTTVYEQYF
TRBJ2-7,many,TRBV29-1,.,TGCAGCGTTGCGGCCCACGGTTACGAGCAGTACTTC,CSVAAHGYEQYF
TRBJ1-5,.,TRBV6-1,TRBD1,TGTGCCAGCAGGGGACAGGGTGGTCAGCCCCAGCATTTT,CASRGQGGQPQHF
TRBJ2-3,.,TRBV29-1,.,TGCAGCGTTGACAGTGGAGTCACAGATACGCAGTATTTT,CSVDSGVTDTQYF
TRBJ2-5,once,TRBV11-2,TRBD2,TGTGCCAGCAGCCCCCGGGTAGCGGGAGGTCGGGAGACCCAGTACTTC,CASSPRVAGGRETQYF
TRBJ2-5,.,TRBV11-2,TRBD2,TGTGCCAGCAGCTTATACTTTATTGGGGGAGGGCCCGGGGAGACCCAGTACTTC,CASSLYFIGGGPGETQYF
TRBJ2-3,once,TRBV19,TRBD2,TGTGCCAGTAGTATACTAGCGGGAGGAGATACGCAGTATTTT,CASSILAGGDTQYF
TRBJ1-2,.,TRBV10-3,.,TGTGCCATCAGTGCCCAAGGGACTGCCGGCGGGGGCTACACCTTC,CAISAQGTAGGGYTF
TRBJ2-1,.,TRBV5-1,.,TGCGCCAGCAGCTTTAGCGGCAACTACAATGAGCAGTTCTTC,CASSFSGNYNEQFF
TRBJ2-1,.,TRBV29-1,.,TGCAGCGTTGATTCGGCAGGAGGGGGTGAGCAGTTCTTC,CSVDSAGGGEQFF
TRBJ1-5,.,TRBV27,.,TGTGCCAGCAGTTTAGGGGGACAAACTCAGCCCCAGCATTTT,CASSLGGQTQPQHF
TRBJ1-2,.,TRBV28,TRBD1,TGTGCCAGCAGTCCAGGGCAGGGGGTCACCTATGGCTACACCTTC,CASSPGQGVTYGYTF
TRBJ2-1,few,TRBV9,TRBD2,TGTGCCAGCAGCAGTTTTAGCGGGACCAATGAGCAGTTCTTC,CASSSFSGTNEQFF
TRBJ1-1,.,TRBV5-5,TRBD1,TGTGCCAGCAGCCCTGGGACAGCCACTGAAGCTTTCTTT,CASSPGTATEAFF
TRBJ2-3,.,TRBV29-1,TRBD1,TGCAGCGTGGACAGGGGCTATAGGGATACGCAGTATTTT,CSVDRGYRDTQYF
TRBJ2-1,.,TRBV23-1,TRBD2,TGCGCCAGCAGTCCGGGAGGGGAAACCTACAATGAGCAGTTCTTC,CASSPGGETYNEQFF
TRBJ1-3,.,TRBV11-2,.,TGTGCCAGCAGCTTAGGGACAGACTCTGGAAACACCATATATTTT,CASSLGTDSGNTIYF